One sample yielded the 32 T cell receptor beta chains listed below, sequenced in a study of monozygotic twins with inflammatory bowel disease. From its re-call of the 5' RACE reads, TCRdb lists each CDR3 protein once, without DNA. The sample totals about 150,000 distinct CDR3 sequences. Sequenced material: blood. The receptors were gathered from a human donor with ulcerative colitis or Crohn's disease, or a healthy co-twin of an affected twin (not recorded which).

Here the CDR3 reads CASTPKDLTEQYF. This chain connects TRBV7-9 to TRBJ2-7; lacking DNA, the TRBD1 call made by TCRdb goes unchecked. The CDR3 length is 13 residues. Germline assignment: CDR1 SEHNR and CDR2 FQNEAQ (reference sequence).

V is TRBV28 and J is TRBJ1-2. Germline CDR1 reads MDHEN; CDR2 reads SYDVKM. The length of the CDR3 is 16 residues. The CDR3 protein is CASSSNRVLLNYGYTF.

The chain employs TRBV5-1 and TRBJ2-1; the D gene TCRdb calls, TRBD2, cannot be checked with no DNA. This CDR3 has 16 amino acids. Germline V lookup: CDR1 SGHRS, CDR2 YFSETQ. The CDR3 sequence: CASSLGGTSSYNEQFF.

The CDR3 reads CASSRYRVSYEQYF. The chain has TRBV7-2 and TRBJ2-7; TCRdb indicates TRBD1, and absent DNA this call remains unverified. This CDR3 has 14 residues. In germline, CDR1 is SGHTA, CDR2 FQGNSA. The whole variable domain, remainder taken from reference TRBV7-2 and TRBJ2-7, is GAGVSQSPSNKVTEKGKDVELRCDPISGHTALYWYRQSLGQGLEFLIYFQGNSAPDKSGLPSDRFSAERTGGSVSTLTIQRTQQEDSAVYLCASSRYRVSYEQYFGPGTRLTVT.

The chain couples TRBV27 to TRBJ2-7; TCRdb picks TRBD2, but there is no DNA to check that call. The CDR3 is made up of 13 amino acids. Germline V gene sequence: CDR1 MNHEY, CDR2 SMNVEV (reference sequence). The CDR3 loop is CASSLYGGGEQYF.

The CDR3 region is CASSLAGQAWFF. The V gene is TRBV5-1, the J gene TRBJ2-1; there is no DNA to check the TCRdb D call of TRBD1. This CDR3 spans 12 amino acids. Germline CDR1 is SGHRS and CDR2 is YFSETQ.

CDR3 sequence reads: CASSLEGAGTGNYF. The V call is TRBV5-1, the J call TRBJ1-4; TCRdb indicates TRBD1, and absent DNA this call remains unverified. Germline V CDR1 and CDR2: SGHRS, YFSETQ. The CDR3 has 14 amino acids.

V gene TRBV14 combines with J gene TRBJ2-7; with no DNA, the TCRdb D assignment of TRBD1 cannot be verified. Germline V CDR1 and CDR2: SGHDN, FVKESK. This CDR3 is built from 13 residues. The CDR3 here is CASSNAPVYEQYF.

The chain has TRBV6-2 or TRBV6-3 and TRBJ1-6. The CDR3 extends over 14 amino acids. Per germline, CDR1 MNHEY and CDR2 SVGEGT. The CDR3 sequence is CASSLGHIRSPLHF.

The chain combines TRBV20-1 with TRBJ2-3; the TRBD2 assignment by TCRdb is unverifiable without DNA. The CDR3 length is 15 residues. Looked up from germline, CDR1 is DFQATT and CDR2 is SNEGSKA (reference sequence). This CDR3 is CSATSGSGGLASQYF.

The CDR3 loop is CSARSLGEQYF. The gene calls are TRBV20-1 and TRBJ2-7. The germline V gene encodes CDR1 DFQATT and CDR2 SNEGSKA (reference sequence). The CDR3 is 11 amino acids.

The V call is TRBV25-1, the J call TRBJ2-5; checking the TCRdb D call of TRBD1 is not possible without DNA. This CDR3 contains 13 residues. The germline gives CDR1 MGHDK, CDR2 SYGVNS. This chain's CDR3 is CASSERGTETQYF.

The genes are TRBV20-1 and TRBJ2-7; the TRBD2 assignment by TCRdb is unverifiable without DNA. Germline lookup yields CDR1 DFQATT and CDR2 SNEGSKA (reference sequence). The CDR3 has 14 residues. CDR3 residues: CSAAGAGGTYDQYF.

This chain connects TRBV20-1 to TRBJ1-4. Germline V CDR1 and CDR2: DFQATT, SNEGSKA (reference sequence). The CDR3 contains 13 residues. The CDR3 sequence is CSARVVTNEKLFF.

The V call is TRBV7-3, the J call TRBJ2-1; the D gene TCRdb calls, TRBD2, cannot be checked with no DNA. Per the germline V gene, CDR1 is SGHTA and CDR2 is FQGTGA. This CDR3 region has 17 residues. This chain's CDR3 is CASSLTPGLAGAFEQFF.

The V call is TRBV12-3 or TRBV12-4, the J call TRBJ2-5; TCRdb's D gene call, TRBD1, goes unchecked for lack of DNA. The CDR3 sequence is 14 residues long. The CDR3: CASSLGSARETQYF.

This rearrangement joins TRBV5-1 to TRBJ2-7; TCRdb gives TRBD1 as the D gene, but with no DNA this cannot be confirmed. The CDR3 sequence is 15 residues long. Germline V gene lookup returns CDR1 SGHRS and CDR2 YFSETQ. The CDR3 loop reads CASSLEGDRTYEQYF.

The V call is TRBV11-2, the J call TRBJ2-7; absent DNA, TCRdb's TRBD2 call cannot be checked. Germline V gene sequence: CDR1 SGHAT, CDR2 FQNNGV. The CDR3 extends over 18 amino acids. CDR3 residues: CASSLETSGGDFSYEQYF.

This chain joins TRBV18 and TRBJ2-7. Per germline, CDR1 KGHSH and CDR2 LQKENI. The CDR3 consists of 13 residues. The CDR3 is CASSPPGQHEQYF.

The chain is built from TRBV28 and TRBJ2-5; TCRdb lists TRBD2, though no DNA is available to test this call. The CDR3 totals 13 residues. From germline, CDR1 is MDHEN and CDR2 SYDVKM. CDR3 residues: CASSPREGKTQYF. The variable domain in full, with the rest retrieved from reference TRBV28 and TRBJ2-5, is DVKVTQSSRYLVKRTGEKVFLECVQDMDHENMFWYRQDPGLGLRLIYFSYDVKMKEKGDIPEGYSVSREKKERFSLILESASTNQTSMYLCASSPREGKTQYFGPGTRLLVL.

The chain recombines TRBV7-3 with TRBJ1-1. The CDR3 sequence is 13 residues long. The germline V gene has CDR1 SGHTA and CDR2 FQGTGA. The CDR3 loop is CASSPPMNTEAFF.

This sequence joins TRBV5-1 and TRBJ2-2; TCRdb selects TRBD1, and the lack of DNA leaves this call unchecked. The CDR3 spans 17 residues. Germline CDR1 SGHRS, CDR2 YFSETQ. CDR3 amino acids: CASSYSARGLNTGELFF.

The rearrangement joins TRBV30 to TRBJ2-7. CDR1 is GTSNPN, CDR2 SVGIG, per germline (reference sequence). CDR3 length: 11 amino acids. The CDR3 loop reads CAWSLNYEQYF.

The rearrangement uses TRBV9 and TRBJ2-7. CDR1 and CDR2 (germline): SGDLS, YYNGEE. This CDR3 spans 13 amino acids. The CDR3 loop is CASSVAEDYEQYF.

The J gene is TRBJ2-2, the V gene TRBV11-3; TCRdb gives TRBD1 as the D gene, but with no DNA this cannot be confirmed. Per the germline V gene, CDR1 is SGHNT and CDR2 is YENEEA. The CDR3 totals 14 residues. Here the CDR3 reads CASSLKGQAGELFF.

The rearrangement uses TRBV6-6 and TRBJ2-1; TCRdb names TRBD2, which stays unverified in the absence of DNA. The germline V gene has CDR1 MNHNY and CDR2 SVGAGI (reference sequence). The CDR3 consists of 14 residues. The CDR3 sequence is CASSSSGRGNEQFF.

This rearrangement joins TRBV20-1 to TRBJ2-7; TCRdb indicates TRBD1, and absent DNA this call remains unverified. CDR3 length: 15 residues. Germline assignment: CDR1 DFQATT and CDR2 SNEGSKA (reference sequence). The CDR3 here is CSASRGDRSSYEQYF.

The J gene is TRBJ2-1, the V gene TRBV7-3; TCRdb's D call, TRBD2, is unchecked because there is no DNA. This CDR3 comprises 18 residues. Looked up from germline, CDR1 is SGHTA and CDR2 is FQGTGA. The CDR3 sequence: CASSPGWASGRAYNEQFF.

J is TRBJ2-1 and V is TRBV6-6; the TCRdb call, TRBD2, lacks DNA for checking. CDR3 length: 14 amino acids. The germline V gene has CDR1 MNHNY and CDR2 SVGAGI (reference sequence). CDR3 sequence reads: CATTGASGNNEQFF.

The V call is TRBV25-1, the J call TRBJ2-2. In germline, CDR1 is MGHDK, CDR2 SYGVNS. The CDR3 spans 14 residues. CDR3 protein: CASRGQSDTGELFF.

The chain joins TRBV6-5 to TRBJ2-7; TCRdb's assignment of TRBD1 cannot be checked, as there is no DNA. The CDR3 extends over 12 amino acids. Per the germline V gene, CDR1 is MNHEY and CDR2 is SVGAGI. This CDR3 is CASSTGGYEQYF.

This sequence joins TRBV30 and TRBJ1-2; TCRdb's D call of TRBD1 is untestable without DNA. The CDR3 runs to 12 residues. From germline, CDR1 is GTSNPN and CDR2 SVGIG (reference sequence). The CDR3: CAWSPRNYGYTF.